The 24 T cell receptor beta chains below come from one sample, sequenced in a study of blood T cell repertoires in COVID-19 (dated by TCRdb to between 2020 and 2021). Library generation was performed with the immunoSEQ multiplex PCR assay. TCRdb stores this immuneACCESS table with in-frame sequences only. Part of the clones is absent; in the studies checked, under half of the shortfall reflects unresolved V genes, and no reason is known for the rest. This sample lists 200,000 to 250,000 clones; 88% were detected once. Jointly, the top ten make up around 1.5% of the sample. The sample consisted of peripheral blood. These receptors all stem from a man younger than 35 with active or convalescent COVID-19.

The CDR3 sequence: CASSPKLGLAGVHDEQFF. CDR3 coding DNA: TGTGCCAGCAGCCCCAAATTAGGACTAGCGGGAGTACACGATGAGCAGTTCTTC. V gene TRBV4-2 combines with J gene TRBJ2-1, with 13 bases identical to TRBD2. Germline values: CDR1 LGHNA, CDR2 YNFKEQ. There are 18 residues in the CDR3. V shed 4 bases, J shed 8 bases, and the junction held 14 bases outside the gene matches.

V is TRBV3-1 (or the pseudogene TRBV3-2) and J is TRBJ1-5; D gene uncertain. This CDR3 has 12 amino acids. CDR1 is LGHDT, CDR2 YNNKEL, per germline (reference sequence). V gave up 1 base and J gave up 6 bases, with 4 bases separating them. The CDR3 spells CASSQGSQPQHF. The CDR3, as DNA: TGTGCCAGCAGCCAAGGGAGTCAGCCCCAGCATTTT.

J is TRBJ2-2 and V is TRBV19, with D maybe TRBD2 (7 bases). Germline V gene lookup returns CDR1 LNHDA and CDR2 SQIVND (reference sequence). The CDR3 length is 21 residues. V gave up 5 bases and J gave up 3 bases, with 31 bases separating them. CDR3 protein: CASSHSLGGGRGSGDTGELFF. The CDR3 DNA is TGTGCCAGTAGTCACAGCTTAGGCGGCGGGAGAGGTTCAGGGGACACCGGGGAGCTGTTTTTT.

This chain connects TRBV24-1 to TRBJ2-2, with D possibly TRBD2 on 6 matching bases. This CDR3 has 16 amino acids. Germline CDR1 is KGHDR and CDR2 is SFDVKD. The V gene lost 5 bases and the J gene lost 0 bases, with 12 bases spanning the gap. CDR3 sequence reads: CATSVRRDANTGELFF. CDR3 sequence (DNA): TGTGCCACCAGTGTTAGGAGGGATGCGAACACCGGGGAGCTGTTTTTT.

The chain carries TRBV21-1 and TRBJ2-5; the table names TRBD1, a call not compared with the DNA. TRBV21-1 is labeled a pseudogene. CDR3 length equals 16 residues. CDR3 sequence: CASSRRDRRYQETQYF. The DNA for the CDR3 is TGTGCCAGCAGCCGTCGGGACAGGAGGTATCAAGAGACCCAGTACTTC.

The CDR3 DNA reads TGTGCCAGCAGCTTGGTGCAGCAGGGGGTACTTGGAAACACCATATATTTT. Protein sequence: CASSLVQQGVLGNTIYF. This chain links TRBV5-5 with TRBJ1-3, with 7 bases lining up with TRBD1. Germline values: CDR1 SGHKS, CDR2 YYEKEE (reference sequence). This CDR3 comprises 17 residues. V shed 0 bases, J shed 3 bases, and the junction held 9 bases outside the gene matches.

The chain joins TRBV6-5 to TRBJ2-7; D not resolved. Germline lookup yields CDR1 MNHEY and CDR2 SVGAGI. This CDR3 spans 11 amino acids. V was trimmed by 6 bases and J by 6 bases, leaving 9 bases between them. The CDR3: CASRRFFEQYF. In DNA form, the CDR3 reads TGTGCCAGCAGGCGATTTTTCGAGCAGTACTTC.

A word on this clone: In the same sample, other DNA sequences code for this CDR3. V usage is TRBV5-1 and J usage is TRBJ2-5, with TRBD1 matching over 7 bases. CDR3 length: 14 amino acids. The germline gives CDR1 SGHRS, CDR2 YFSETQ. The V gene end was trimmed by 2 bases and the J gene end by 3 bases; junction bases not matched to a gene: 4. The CDR3: CASSFDRAEETQYF. CDR3 nucleotide sequence: TGCGCCAGCAGCTTCGACAGGGCCGAAGAGACCCAGTACTTC.

This clone has a handful of counts. The chain employs TRBV18 and TRBJ1-1; a weak D match, TRBD1 (6 bases). V dropped 4 bases and J dropped 3 bases, with 12 bases sitting between them. The germline CDR1 and CDR2 sequences are KGHSH and LQKENI. This CDR3 region has 14 residues. The CDR3, as DNA: TGTGCCAGCTCACAGGCACAGGGCGACACTGAAGCTTTCTTT. As protein: CASSQAQGDTEAFF.

The chain has TRBV5-6 and TRBJ1-2, with 8 positions matching TRBD1. Germline CDR1 SGHDT, CDR2 YYEEEE. The V and J ends lost 2 bases and 5 bases, in that order; junction bases with no gene match: 8. The CDR3 runs 15 residues. CDR3 sequence: CASSLVDRGGYGYTF. The CDR3 nucleotides read TGTGCCAGCAGCTTAGTTGACAGGGGCGGATATGGCTACACCTTC.

V is TRBV19 and J is TRBJ1-1; 7 nucleotides match TRBD1. Germline V gene sequence: CDR1 LNHDA, CDR2 SQIVND (reference sequence). This CDR3 has 14 residues. V was pared by 10 bases and J by 2 bases, with 10 bases of the junction left unmatched. CDR3 residues: CATNRGPPNTEAFF. The CDR3 region has the DNA TGTGCCACGAACAGGGGACCCCCCAACACTGAAGCTTTCTTT.

The chain recombines TRBV28 with TRBJ2-1; no clear D. Per germline, CDR1 MDHEN and CDR2 SYDVKM. V gave up 7 bases and J gave up 4 bases, with 5 bases separating them. There are 11 residues in the CDR3. CDR3 residues: CASTAYNEQFF. In DNA form, the CDR3 reads TGTGCCAGCACCGCGTACAATGAGCAGTTCTTC.

This clone appeared once. The CDR3 DNA follows: TGTGCCAGCAGCCAAGGACTAGCGGGAGTCAGAGATGAGCAGTTCTTC. Protein: CASSQGLAGVRDEQFF. This chain joins TRBV5-4 and TRBJ2-1, with TRBD2 identical over 13 bases. Germline V gene lookup returns CDR1 SGHNT and CDR2 YYREEE (reference sequence). The junction had 9 bases not matched to a gene; V was cut back by 4 bases and J by 8 bases. This CDR3 is 16 amino acids long.

In this sample, this clone turned up a few times. The chain recombines TRBV20-1 with TRBJ2-7; D possibly corresponds to TRBD2 (6 bases). V was cut by 6 bases and J by 6 bases, with 12 bases left in between. Germline V gene lookup returns CDR1 DFQATT and CDR2 SNEGSKA (reference sequence). This CDR3 has 11 amino acids. This CDR3 is CSARLVAEQYF. DNA for the CDR3: TGCAGTGCCAGACTAGTCGCCGAGCAGTACTTC.

The chain joins TRBV5-8 to TRBJ1-3; D might be TRBD1 (5 bases). The CDR3 is 15 residues long. Trimming removed 4 bases at V and 3 bases at J, with 14 bases between. Germline lookup yields CDR1 SGHTS and CDR2 YDEGEE. The CDR3 spells CASSGLRQGGNTIYF. As DNA, the CDR3 is TGTGCCAGCAGCGGGCTTCGGCAGGGTGGAAACACCATATATTTT.

The V gene is TRBV2, the J gene TRBJ2-5; D is uncertain. The length of the CDR3 is 12 residues. V was pared by 4 bases and J by 5 bases, with 8 bases between. From germline, CDR1 is SNHLY and CDR2 FYNNEI. CDR3 residues: CASSVLVETQYF. DNA for the CDR3: TGTGCCAGCAGTGTCTTAGTCGAGACCCAGTACTTC.

The chain links TRBV27 to TRBJ2-7; 8 bases are a match to TRBD1. CDR1 and CDR2 from the germline V gene are MNHEY and SMNVEV (reference sequence). The junction had 5 bases not matched to a gene; V was cut back by 5 bases and J by 2 bases. The CDR3 length is 14 residues. CDR3 residues: CASSPSRGPYEQYF. The CDR3 DNA follows: TGTGCCAGCAGTCCCTCCAGGGGGCCCTACGAGCAGTACTTC.

The genes are TRBV6-1 and TRBJ1-1, with D hard to call. Trimming removed 2 bases from V and 11 bases from J, with 15 bases in between. The CDR3 has 13 amino acids. Germline V lookup: CDR1 MNHNS, CDR2 SASEGT. CDR3: CASSERLPGPAFF. CDR3 DNA sequence: TGTGCCAGCAGTGAAAGGCTTCCTGGGCCCGCTTTCTTT.

The chain links TRBV4-1 to TRBJ1-3; D unclear. Germline V CDR1 and CDR2: MGHRA, YSYEKL. Trimming cost V 3 bases and J 1 base, with 13 bases left between them. This CDR3 comprises 16 residues. The CDR3, as DNA: TGCGCCAGCAGCCATCCGGCCGGCGGATCTGGAAACACCATATATTTT. This encodes CASSHPAGGSGNTIYF.

The rearrangement uses TRBV29-1 and TRBJ1-2; D is possibly TRBD1 (5 bases). The CDR3 covers 13 residues. Germline V gene lookup returns CDR1 SQVTM and CDR2 ANQGSEA. V was pared by 3 bases and J by 2 bases, with 10 bases between. The CDR3 nucleotides are TGCAGCGTTGAGGAGGGGTTAAACTATGGCTACACCTTC. As protein: CSVEEGLNYGYTF.

By sample share, this clone is medium-sized. Written as DNA, the CDR3 is TGTGCCAGCAGCCCTAGGACAGGGCCCAATTCACCCCTCCACTTT. Translating it yields CASSPRTGPNSPLHF. This chain connects TRBV5-4 to TRBJ1-6; 8 nucleotides match TRBD1. Trimming removed 4 bases from V and 7 bases from J; junction bases left unmatched: 7. The CDR3 covers 15 residues. The germline V gene encodes CDR1 SGHNT and CDR2 YYREEE (reference sequence).

This rearrangement joins TRBV7-2 to TRBJ1-5; D call uncertain. This CDR3 has 16 amino acids. Germline V gene lookup returns CDR1 SGHTA and CDR2 FQGNSA. Trimming shortened V by 3 bases and J by 4 bases, and 16 bases separated the two germline ends. CDR3 residues: CASSLGLGVGNQPQHF. CDR3 DNA sequence: TGTGCCAGCAGCTTGGGTCTCGGGGTAGGAAATCAGCCCCAGCATTTT. Combining the CDR3 with reference TRBV7-2 and TRBJ1-5 gives the whole variable domain GAGVSQSPSNKVTEKGKDVELRCDPISGHTALYWYRQSLGQGLEFLIYFQGNSAPDKSGLPSDRFSAERTGGSVSTLTIQRTQQEDSAVYLCASSLGLGVGNQPQHFGDGTRLSIL.

This chain uses TRBV2 with TRBJ2-1, with 8 bases identical to TRBD2. Trimming at V came to 6 bases and at J to 3 bases, leaving 7 bases not matched to a gene. The CDR3 runs to 15 residues. Germline V CDR1 and CDR2: SNHLY, FYNNEI. The CDR3 nucleotides read TGTGCCAGCAGCCCGGGACTAGTGTACTACAATGAGCAGTTCTTC. This sequence encodes CASSPGLVYYNEQFF.

This rearrangement joins TRBV19 to TRBJ1-2, with 8 positions matching TRBD1. The CDR3 covers 13 residues. The trim removed 6 bases at V and 3 bases at J, leaving 3 bases unmatched. CDR1 and CDR2 from the germline V gene are LNHDA and SQIVND (reference sequence). CDR3 DNA sequence: TGTGCCAGTAGGAAGGACAGGGACTATGGCTACACCTTC. Its protein product is CASRKDRDYGYTF. Full variable domain (missing parts from reference TRBV19 and TRBJ1-2): DGGITQSPKYLFRKEGQNVTLSCEQNLNHDAMYWYRQDPGQGLRLIYYSQIVNDFQKGDIAEGYSVSREKKESFPLTVTSAQKNPTAFYLCASRKDRDYGYTFGSGTRLTVV.